These 22 T cell receptor beta chains were sequenced from one sample in a study of OX40 agonist ivuxolimab in advanced cancers. The library relied on the immunoSEQ multiplex PCR assay. The table was pulled from immuneACCESS by TCRdb, which kept in-frame rearrangements only. Such tables lose some clones; where checked, under half of the loss comes from unresolved V genes, and the rest has no known cause. This sample is represented by around 80,000 clones; 85% to 90% of them were singletons. Around 0.5% of the sample rests with the top ten. The sequencing here drew on CD4+ or CD8+ T cells sorted from blood, taken in a trial of the OX40 agonist ivuxolimab. The receptor source for this set is an adult with an advanced solid tumor such as melanoma, head and neck, liver or kidney cancer.

This chain connects TRBV2 to TRBJ2-2, with 8 bases that match TRBD1. The V and J ends lost 0 bases and 10 bases, in that order; junction bases with no gene match: 7. The CDR3 runs to 15 residues. Germline CDR1 is SNHLY and CDR2 is FYNNEI. Written as DNA, the CDR3 is TGTGCCAGCAGTGAAGCGAGGACAGGGATGTTGGAGCTGTTTTTT. Residues: CASSEARTGMLELFF.

This chain connects TRBV2 to TRBJ1-2; 9 bases agree with TRBD1. The germline gives CDR1 SNHLY, CDR2 FYNNEI. Unmatched junction bases numbered 3, after V lost 5 bases and J lost 2 bases. This CDR3 has 14 residues. CDR3 sequence reads: CASSLQGANYGYTF. CDR3 bases: TGTGCCAGCAGTCTACAGGGGGCGAACTATGGCTACACCTTC.

This chain links TRBV4-3 with TRBJ2-7, with D perhaps given as TRBD1 or TRBD2 (5 bases each). V lost 0 bases, J lost 4 bases, and 13 bases lay in between. Germline lookup yields CDR1 LGHNA and CDR2 YSLEER. CDR3 length equals 15 residues. The CDR3 DNA is TGCGCCAGCAGCCAAGAGGAGGCAGGGCATTACGAGCAGTACTTC. Protein: CASSQEEAGHYEQYF.

The chain combines TRBV28 with TRBJ1-2; tentatively, D is TRBD1 (6 bases). The CDR3 sequence is 13 residues long. The germline V and J ends were trimmed by 3 bases and 7 bases, with 12 bases remaining between them. Germline V gene sequence: CDR1 MDHEN, CDR2 SYDVKM. DNA of the CDR3: TGTGCCAGCAGTTTTCAGACAGGAATTGGCTACACCTTC. As protein: CASSFQTGIGYTF.

The CDR3 loop reads CASTMGQGRNNEQFF. DNA for the CDR3: TGTGCCAGCACCATGGGACAGGGGCGAAACAATGAGCAGTTCTTC. The chain recombines TRBV6-5 with TRBJ2-1; 10 bases match TRBD1. Germline assignment: CDR1 MNHEY and CDR2 SVGAGI. The V segment lost 7 bases and the J segment 5 bases; nucleotides outside the gene matches: 8. There are 15 residues in the CDR3.

The chain uses TRBV7-3 and TRBJ2-2; no definite D call. V lost 5 bases and J 7 bases, leaving 8 bases between the germline ends. The CDR3 is 12 amino acids. Looked up from germline, CDR1 is SGHTA and CDR2 is FQGTGA. The CDR3 sequence is CASSPGLGELFF. The CDR3 coding sequence is TGTGCCAGCAGCCCGGGCCTCGGGGAGCTGTTTTTT.

This rearrangement joins TRBV10-2 to TRBJ1-1, with 8 bases matching TRBD1. Germline V CDR1 and CDR2: WSHSY, SAAADI. J gave up 0 bases and V 6 bases, and 6 bases lay outside the gene matches. This CDR3 contains 15 residues. CDR3 sequence (DNA): TGCGCCAGCAGGGACAGGGCGGGATTGAACACTGAAGCTTTCTTT. Its protein is CASRDRAGLNTEAFF.

The rearrangement uses TRBV7-2 and TRBJ2-3; TRBD2 agrees at 13 bases. Germline V CDR1 and CDR2: SGHTA, FQGNSA. This CDR3 region has 17 residues. Trimming removed 4 bases from V and 5 bases from J; junction bases left unmatched: 9. The CDR3 DNA is TGTGCCAGCAGCTCCGGACTAGCGGGGGCCCTACGAGATACGCAGTATTTT. Its protein product is CASSSGLAGALRDTQYF.

This clone was seen a handful of times. The V and J genes are TRBV19 and TRBJ1-5; no firm D call. The CDR3 spans 16 residues. CDR1 and CDR2 (germline): LNHDA, SQIVND (reference sequence). Trimming removed 3 bases at V and 2 bases at J, with 14 bases between. As DNA, the CDR3 is TGTGCCAGTAGTATCTCATCGGTGGGCGGCAATCAGCCCCAGCATTTT. This gives the protein CASSISSVGGNQPQHF.

This clone was seen only once. V is TRBV28 and J is TRBJ2-7; no clear D gene. The CDR3 runs to 12 residues. CDR1 and CDR2 from the germline V gene are MDHEN and SYDVKM. Trimming cost V 2 bases and J 1 base, with 3 bases left between them. CDR3 residues: CASSLISYEQYF. The CDR3 DNA reads TGTGCCAGCAGTTTAATTTCCTACGAGCAGTACTTC.

This chain's CDR3 is CASSLSSGTNTGELFF. In DNA, the CDR3 is TGTGCCAGCAGTTTGTCCAGCGGGACAAACACCGGGGAGCTGTTTTTT. The chain combines TRBV27 with TRBJ2-2; possible D gene TRBD2, 7 bases. This CDR3 is 16 amino acids long. The V gene's germline CDR1 is MNHEY and CDR2 SMNVEV (reference sequence). The ends were cut back, 3 bases at V and 2 bases at J, with 13 bases in the middle.

This sequence joins TRBV7-2 and TRBJ2-7; 10 nucleotides align to TRBD2. Germline CDR1 is SGHTA and CDR2 is FQGNSA. The length of the CDR3 is 15 residues. Trimming cost V 3 bases and J 2 bases; bases outside gene matches: 4. CDR3 loop: CASSLSSGSPYEQYF. The CDR3 bases are TGTGCCAGCAGCTTGTCTAGCGGGAGTCCCTACGAGCAGTACTTC.

V usage is TRBV2 and J usage is TRBJ1-2, with 8 bases identical to TRBD1. Germline CDR1 SNHLY, CDR2 FYNNEI. V was pared by 10 bases and J by 7 bases, with 14 bases of the junction left unmatched. The CDR3 totals 14 residues. The CDR3 loop is CAKSLAGQDFGYTF. CDR3 in DNA: TGTGCCAAAAGCCTTGCGGGACAGGACTTTGGCTACACCTTC.

This sequence joins TRBV6-6 and TRBJ1-2, with TRBD1 identical over 7 bases. Germline assignment: CDR1 MNHNY and CDR2 SVGAGI (reference sequence). The CDR3 runs 14 residues. V gave up 2 bases and J gave up 5 bases; unmatched junction bases: 5. CDR3 sequence (DNA): TGTGCCAGCAGTTACAGGGGGCAGTCTTATGGCTACACCTTC. Protein product: CASSYRGQSYGYTF.

V gene TRBV28 combines with J gene TRBJ1-5; D is unclear. Germline V gene sequence: CDR1 MDHEN, CDR2 SYDVKM. The CDR3 length is 14 residues. Trimming pared 4 bases from V and 7 bases from J, leaving 14 bases between. CDR3 in DNA: TGTGCCAGCAGTTCCCCCGGTGGGTGGCAGCCCCAGCATTTT. This sequence encodes CASSSPGGWQPQHF.

This CDR3 reads CASSGTGLEQYF. CDR3 bases: TGTGCCAGCAGCGGGACAGGGCTCGAGCAGTACTTC. V is TRBV7-8 and J is TRBJ2-7; the match to TRBD1 covers 9 bases. The ends lost 5 bases at V and 6 bases at J; junction bases unmatched: 2. CDR1 is SGHVS and CDR2 is FQNEAQ in the germline V gene. The CDR3 is made up of 12 amino acids.

This clone has a handful of counts. The chain has TRBV2 and TRBJ1-1; D is perhaps TRBD1 (6 bases). The CDR3 runs to 14 residues. Germline CDR1 and CDR2: SNHLY and FYNNEI. Trimming removed 7 bases at V and 0 bases at J, with 12 bases between. The CDR3 loop reads CASTFRGVNTEAFF. DNA for the CDR3: TGTGCCAGCACCTTCAGGGGAGTGAACACTGAAGCTTTCTTT. Combining the CDR3 with reference TRBV2 and TRBJ1-1 gives the whole variable domain EPEVTQTPSHQVTQMGQEVILRCVPISNHLYFYWYRQILGQKVEFLVSFYNNEISEKSEIFDDQFSVERPDGSNFTLKIRSTKLEDSAMYFCASTFRGVNTEAFFGQGTRLTVV.

This clone was picked up one time. This chain joins TRBV10-2 and TRBJ2-5; TRBD2 is a possible D gene (7 bases). The CDR3 runs to 14 residues. Looked up from germline, CDR1 is WSHSY and CDR2 is SAAADI. V lost 2 bases and J lost 5, with 12 bases in between. CDR3 loop: CASSENGGRETQYF. CDR3 in DNA: TGCGCCAGCAGTGAGAACGGGGGGCGGGAGACCCAGTACTTC.

This chain links TRBV5-1 with TRBJ1-3; perhaps TRBD1 as D (6 bases). Germline CDR1 is SGHRS and CDR2 is YFSETQ. The CDR3 is 15 amino acids. The V gene lost 0 bases and the J gene lost 4 bases, with 11 bases spanning the gap. CDR3 sequence: CASSLAGGHGNTIYF. CDR3 nucleotides: TGCGCCAGCAGCTTGGCCGGGGGGCACGGAAACACCATATATTTT.

The chain joins TRBV7-2 to TRBJ2-1; D may be TRBD1 (6 bases). The CDR3 runs to 15 residues. The V and J ends lost 2 bases and 0 bases respectively, with 8 bases between them. Germline V gene lookup returns CDR1 SGHTA and CDR2 FQGNSA. This CDR3 reads CASSLRQASYNEQFF. CDR3 DNA sequence: TGTGCCAGCAGCTTAAGACAGGCCTCCTACAATGAGCAGTTCTTC.

V and J are TRBV7-7 and TRBJ1-1, with D uncertain. This CDR3 region has 13 residues. The germline V gene encodes CDR1 SSHAT and CDR2 FNYEAQ (reference sequence). V lost 5 bases, J lost 5 bases, and 12 bases lay in between. This CDR3 reads CASSTQIGTEAFF. The CDR3 bases are TGTGCCAGCAGCACACAAATTGGAACTGAAGCTTTCTTT.

This clone was found once. This chain connects TRBV5-4 to TRBJ2-5; D remains unclear. The CDR3 consists of 14 residues. The V gene's germline CDR1 is SGHNT and CDR2 YYREEE (reference sequence). V was shortened by 2 bases and J by 2 bases, with 10 bases between the two germline ends. The DNA of the CDR3 is TGTGCCAGCAGCTTCCAGAACGCTCAAGAGACCCAGTACTTC. It is translated as CASSFQNAQETQYF. Based on the CDR3 plus reference TRBV5-4 and TRBJ2-5, the full variable domain is ETGVTQSPTHLIKTRGQQVTLRCSSQSGHNTVSWYQQALGQGPQFIFQYYREEENGRGNFPPRFSGLQFPNYSSELNVNALELDDSALYLCASSFQNAQETQYFGPGTRLLVL.